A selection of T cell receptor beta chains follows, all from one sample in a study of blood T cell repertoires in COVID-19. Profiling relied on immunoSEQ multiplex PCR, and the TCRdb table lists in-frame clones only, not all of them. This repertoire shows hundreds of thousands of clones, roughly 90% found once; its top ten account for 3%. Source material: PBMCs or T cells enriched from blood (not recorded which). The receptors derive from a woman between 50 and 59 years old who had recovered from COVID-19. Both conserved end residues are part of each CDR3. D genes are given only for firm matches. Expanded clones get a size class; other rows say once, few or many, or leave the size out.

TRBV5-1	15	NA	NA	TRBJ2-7	CASSPGLRSSYEQYF	TGCGCCAGCAGCCCGGGACTCCGGAGCTCCTACGAGCAGTACTTC
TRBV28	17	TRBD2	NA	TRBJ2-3	CASSPPLAGARTDTQYF	TGTGCCAGCAGCCCCCCTCTAGCGGGAGCACGCACAGATACGCAGTATTTT
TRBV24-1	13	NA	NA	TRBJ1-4	CATTPDRVEKLFF	TGTGCCACCACTCCTGATCGGGTAGAAAAACTGTTTTTT
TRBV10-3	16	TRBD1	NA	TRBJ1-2	CAISGKPTGTDYGYTF	TGTGCCATCAGTGGGAAGCCTACCGGGACAGATTATGGCTACACCTTC
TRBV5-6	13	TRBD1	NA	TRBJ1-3	CASSLQGGNTIYF	TGTGCCAGCAGCTTACAGGGGGGCAACACCATATATTTT
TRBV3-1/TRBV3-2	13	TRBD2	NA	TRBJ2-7	CASSKAGAYEQYF	TGTGCCAGCAGTAAGGCGGGAGCCTACGAGCAGTACTTC
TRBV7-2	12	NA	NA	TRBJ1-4	CASSWRNEKLFF	TGTGCCAGCAGCTGGAGGAATGAAAAACTGTTTTTT
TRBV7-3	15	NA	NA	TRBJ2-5	CASSFAGGPGETQYF	TGTGCCAGCAGCTTCGCCGGAGGGCCGGGGGAGACCCAGTACTTC
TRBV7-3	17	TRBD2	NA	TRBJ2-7	CASSLMPRLAGGNEQYF	TGTGCCAGCAGCTTAATGCCCCGACTAGCGGGAGGGAACGAGCAGTACTTC
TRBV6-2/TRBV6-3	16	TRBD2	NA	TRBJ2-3	CASSYPLGGRMDTQYF	TGTGCCAGCAGTTACCCTCTCGGCGGGAGGATGGATACGCAGTATTTT
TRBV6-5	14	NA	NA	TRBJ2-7	CASSSTGGTYEQYF	TGTGCCAGCAGTTCGACTGGCGGTACCTACGAGCAGTACTTC
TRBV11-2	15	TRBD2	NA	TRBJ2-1	CASSPSGRDYNEQFF	TGTGCCAGCAGCCCAAGCGGGAGGGATTACAATGAGCAGTTCTTC
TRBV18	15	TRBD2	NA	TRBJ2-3	CASSPQTREGDTQYF	TGTGCCAGCTCACCTCAAACACGGGAGGGGGATACGCAGTATTTT
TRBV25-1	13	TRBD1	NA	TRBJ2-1	CASSVTGWDEQFF	TGTGCCAGCAGTGTGACAGGGTGGGATGAGCAGTTCTTC
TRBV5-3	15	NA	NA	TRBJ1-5	CARSRRGGGNQPQHF	TGTGCCAGAAGCCGCCGGGGGGGTGGCAATCAGCCCCAGCATTTT
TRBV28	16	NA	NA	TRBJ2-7	CASSSSKTTRRAEQYF	TGTGCCAGCTCTTCCTCCAAAACAACTAGAAGGGCCGAGCAGTACTTC
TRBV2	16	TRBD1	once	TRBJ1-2	CASSDPGDRGQYGYTF	TGTGCCAGCAGTGATCCGGGGGACAGGGGGCAATATGGCTACACCTTC
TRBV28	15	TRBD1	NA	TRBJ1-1	CASSLSGQEGSEAFF	TGTGCCAGCAGTTTGTCGGGACAGGAGGGCTCGGAAGCTTTCTTT
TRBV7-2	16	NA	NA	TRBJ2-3	CASSLVSLHRTDTQYF	TGTGCCAGCAGCTTAGTTTCTTTGCATCGGACAGATACGCAGTATTTT
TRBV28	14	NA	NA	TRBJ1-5	CASSLGQDNQPQHF	TGTGCCAGCAGTTTGGGGCAGGACAATCAGCCCCAGCATTTT
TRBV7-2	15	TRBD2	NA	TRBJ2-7	CASSFLAGDSYEQYF	TGTGCCAGCAGCTTTCTAGCGGGGGACTCCTACGAGCAGTACTTC
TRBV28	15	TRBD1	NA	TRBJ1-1	CASSLRTGMNTEAFF	TGTGCCAGCAGTCTCCGGACAGGGATGAACACTGAAGCTTTCTTT
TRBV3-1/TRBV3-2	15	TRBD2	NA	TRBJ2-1	CASSPGGRPNNEQFF	TGTGCCAGCAGCCCCGGCGGGAGGCCAAACAATGAGCAGTTCTTC
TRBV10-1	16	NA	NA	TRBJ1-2	CASSAPRQELPYGYTF	TGCGCCAGCAGTGCTCCTCGACAGGAGCTACCTTATGGCTACACCTTC
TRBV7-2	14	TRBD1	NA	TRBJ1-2	CASSLGGQGYGYTF	TGTGCCAGCAGCTTAGGAGGACAGGGCTATGGCTACACCTTC
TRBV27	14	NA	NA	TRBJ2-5	CASSLSRREETQYF	TGTGCCAGCAGTTTATCACGCAGGGAAGAGACCCAGTACTTC
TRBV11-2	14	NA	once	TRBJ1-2	CASSPSAGYYGYTF	TGTGCCAGCAGCCCATCGGCAGGGTACTATGGCTACACCTTC
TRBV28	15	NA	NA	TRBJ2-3	CASSLGRAGTDTQYF	TGTGCCAGCAGTTTAGGCAGGGCAGGCACAGATACGCAGTATTTT